Listed here are 22 T cell receptor beta chains from one sample, sequenced in a study of shared clonotypes between healthy human individuals. Profiling relied on immunoSEQ multiplex PCR, and the TCRdb table lists in-frame clones only, not all of them. The profile covers around 510,000 clones, with roughly 72% appearing a single time and around 13% taken by the ten largest. The sequenced sample consisted of PBMCs. The receptors were sampled from a woman aged 40-49 years in good health. Some clones in this sample may be carry-over from other donors' samples.

This sequence joins TRBV7-2 and TRBJ1-2, with TRBD1 as a possible D gene (6 bases). V was cut by 3 bases and J by 5 bases, with 13 bases left in between. This CDR3 contains 14 residues. Germline loops: CDR1 SGHTA, CDR2 FQGNSA. The CDR3 bases are TGTGCCAGCAGCTTTGGGGGCCAACCGTATGGCTACACCTTC. Translated: CASSFGGQPYGYTF. Variable domain in full (rest from reference TRBV7-2 and TRBJ1-2): GAGVSQSPSNKVTEKGKDVELRCDPISGHTALYWYRQSLGQGLEFLIYFQGNSAPDKSGLPSDRFSAERTGGSVSTLTIQRTQQEDSAVYLCASSFGGQPYGYTFGSGTRLTVV.

The chain joins TRBV28 to TRBJ2-7; tentative D call: TRBD2 (5 bases). CDR1 and CDR2 (germline): MDHEN, SYDVKM. The germline V and J ends were trimmed by 6 bases and 1 base, with 16 bases remaining between them. The CDR3 is 15 residues long. The CDR3 here is CASSPPGSRSYEQYF. In DNA, the CDR3 is TGTGCCAGCAGCCCACCGGGATCCCGGTCCTACGAGCAGTACTTC.

This clone was observed once. Other DNA sequences in this sample translate to the same CDR3. This chain connects TRBV9 to TRBJ2-3; D is unclear. The CDR3 sequence is 12 residues long. Germline V gene sequence: CDR1 SGDLS, CDR2 YYNGEE. Trimming removed 0 bases at V and 3 bases at J, with 2 bases between. CDR3 nucleotides: TGTGCCAGCAGCGTAGGGACAGATACGCAGTATTTT. It translates to CASSVGTDTQYF. Complete variable domain (other parts from reference TRBV9 and TRBJ2-3): DSGVTQTPKHLITATGQRVTLRCSPRSGDLSVYWYQQSLDQGLQFLIQYYNGEERAKGNILERFSAQQFPDLHSELNLSSLELGDSALYFCASSVGTDTQYFGPGTRLTVL.

Worth noting for this clone: This may come from a read error, since a much larger clone is one base off. This rearrangement joins TRBV6-6 to TRBJ1-1; D is unclear. With 7 bases removed from V and 10 bases from J, the gap between germline ends came to 22 bases. CDR3 length: 14 amino acids. Germline V CDR1 and CDR2: MNHNY, SVGAGI (reference sequence). The CDR3 is CASNPPGAGLGAFF. CDR3 DNA: TGTGCCAGCAACCCCCCGGGTGCAGGCCTCGGAGCTTTCTTT.

This rearrangement joins TRBV28 to TRBJ1-4; D is unclear. The germline CDR1 and CDR2 sequences are MDHEN and SYDVKM. The CDR3 is 13 residues long. V was clipped by 5 bases and J by 14 bases, with 18 bases between them. As DNA, the CDR3 is TGTGCCAGCAGTCCGACTCGGTCGGAAAGGCTGTTTTTT. Its protein product is CASSPTRSERLFF.

This sequence joins TRBV19 and TRBJ2-1, with 7 bases lining up with TRBD2. The CDR3 runs 14 residues. Germline CDR1 and CDR2: LNHDA and SQIVND (reference sequence). V lost 1 base and J lost 12; bases outside the gene matches: 9. CDR3 residues: CASSIGLSGFGQFF. CDR3 DNA sequence: TGTGCCAGTAGTATAGGGCTTAGCGGGTTCGGGCAGTTCTTC.

There are many counts of this clone. This CDR3 fails to terminate in the conserved phenylalanine or tryptophan, so it likely reflects a read error. This CDR3 is also generated by other DNA sequences in the sample. The chain has TRBV30 and TRBJ2-2; no clear D. This CDR3 spans 12 amino acids. The germline V gene has CDR1 GTSNPN and CDR2 SVGIG (reference sequence). Trimming cost V 5 bases and J 3 bases, with 7 bases left between them. The CDR3 loop reads CAWSWDTGELFI. The CDR3 region has the DNA TGTGCCTGGTCGTGGGACACCGGGGAGCTGTTTATC.

V and J are TRBV9 and TRBJ1-3, with D unclear. Germline lookup yields CDR1 SGDLS and CDR2 YYNGEE. V lost 3 bases, J lost 0 bases, and 7 bases lay in between. The CDR3 spans 14 residues. In DNA, the CDR3 is TGTGCCAGCAGCGCTCAGCCCTCTGGAAACACCATATATTTT. It codes for CASSAQPSGNTIYF.

V and J are TRBV5-5 and TRBJ1-2; D not resolved. Trimming removed 5 bases from V and 4 bases from J, with 18 bases in between. The CDR3 has 15 residues. Germline V lookup: CDR1 SGHKS, CDR2 YYEKEE (reference sequence). In DNA, the CDR3 is TGTGCCAGCAGACCTGAAGGCCTCGCGGGCTATGGCTACACCTTC. Its translation is CASRPEGLAGYGYTF. Full variable domain (outside the CDR3, taken from reference TRBV5-5 and TRBJ1-2): DAGVTQSPTHLIKTRGQQVTLRCSPISGHKSVSWYQQVLGQGPQFIFQYYEKEERGRGNFPDRFSARQFPNYSSELNVNALLLGDSALYLCASRPEGLAGYGYTFGSGTRLTVV.

V and J are TRBV6-1 and TRBJ2-7, with TRBD2 identical over 11 bases. The CDR3 has 15 residues. The V segment lost 6 bases and the J segment 3 bases; nucleotides outside the gene matches: 7. Per the germline V gene, CDR1 is MNHNS and CDR2 is SASEGT. The CDR3 region is CASSGGTSGNYEQYF. The CDR3 DNA follows: TGTGCCAGCAGCGGAGGGACTAGCGGTAACTACGAGCAGTACTTC.

The rearrangement joins TRBV4-1 to TRBJ2-4, with 7 nucleotides matching TRBD2. V was clipped by 0 bases and J by 9 bases; unmatched bases: 5. This CDR3 has 14 amino acids. Germline values: CDR1 MGHRA, CDR2 YSYEKL. CDR3 coding DNA: TGCGCCAGCAGCCAAGAGGGGGGGTTTGTCATTCAGTACTTC. Translated: CASSQEGGFVIQYF.

This clone was recorded many times. This same CDR3 is encoded by further DNA sequences in the sample. The rearrangement links TRBV4-1 to TRBJ2-4; D is unresolved. The length of the CDR3 is 16 residues. The germline CDR1 and CDR2 sequences are MGHRA and YSYEKL. Trimming stripped 1 base from V and 0 bases from J, with 10 bases between. In nucleotides, the CDR3 is TGCGCCAGCAGCCAAGGGTTCACGCTAGCCAAAAACATTCAGTACTTC. This sequence encodes CASSQGFTLAKNIQYF.

The chain combines TRBV7-6 with TRBJ2-3, with D unresolved. This CDR3 has 12 residues. Looked up from germline, CDR1 is SGHVS and CDR2 is FNYEAQ. Trimming stripped 6 bases from V and 6 bases from J, with 10 bases between. CDR3 DNA sequence: TGTGCCAGCAGTTTCTCCATGGATACGCAGTATTTT. This sequence encodes CASSFSMDTQYF. The variable domain in full, completed from reference TRBV7-6 and TRBJ2-3, reads GAGVSQSPRYKVTKRGQDVALRCDPISGHVSLYWYRQALGQGPEFLTYFNYEAQQDKSGLPNDRFSAERPEGSISTLTIQRTEQRDSAMYRCASSFSMDTQYFGPGTRLTVL.

The V and J genes are TRBV7-6 and TRBJ2-5; D might be TRBD1 (5 bases). The CDR3 is 14 residues long. The ends were cut back, 8 bases at V and 1 base at J, with 14 bases in the middle. Germline V gives CDR1 SGHVS, CDR2 FNYEAQ. The CDR3 spells CASGRVTAQETQYF. In nucleotides, the CDR3 is TGTGCCAGCGGCCGCGTGACAGCCCAAGAGACCCAGTACTTC.

Concerning this clone: This is likely an artifact of a read error, given a far larger clone one base away. This chain connects TRBV28 to TRBJ2-5, with 9 nucleotides matching TRBD2. Germline V gene sequence: CDR1 MDHEN, CDR2 SYDVKM. The CDR3 has 14 residues. CDR3 sequence: CAGSLAGDVETQYF. The CDR3 nucleotides are TGTGCCGGCAGTTTAGCGGGAGATGTAGAGACCCAGTACTTC.

On this clone itself: Given a much more abundant clone one base away, this may be a read error. CDR3 coding DNA: TGTGCCAGCAGCCCCCTGGTCGCAACTAATGAAAGACTGTTTTTT. Its translation: CASSPLVATNERLFF. The chain has TRBV5-5 and TRBJ1-4; no firm D call. In germline, CDR1 is SGHKS, CDR2 YYEKEE (reference sequence). There are 15 residues in the CDR3.

The chain joins TRBV5-6 to TRBJ2-2; no clear D gene. Germline values: CDR1 SGHDT, CDR2 YYEEEE. The V and J ends lost 1 base and 4 bases respectively, with 5 bases between them. The CDR3 extends over 13 amino acids. Written as DNA, the CDR3 is TGTGCCAGCAGCTTGCTAACCACCGGGGAGCTGTTTTTT. Protein sequence: CASSLLTTGELFF.

The genes are TRBV10-3 and TRBJ2-1; TRBD2 matches at 14 bases. CDR3 length equals 16 residues. The V gene end was trimmed by 6 bases and the J gene end by 7 bases; junction bases not matched to a gene: 8. Germline-derived CDR1 and CDR2 are ENHRY and SYGVKD. The CDR3 nucleotides are TGTGCCATCAGCCCCCAGACTAGCGGGAGGGCGAATGAGCAGTTCTTC. Translating it yields CAISPQTSGRANEQFF.

The V and J genes are TRBV2 and TRBJ1-5, with D possibly matching TRBD1 (5 bases). The CDR3 extends over 15 amino acids. V was cut by 6 bases and J by 4 bases, with 16 bases left in between. The germline CDR1 and CDR2 sequences are SNHLY and FYNNEI. The DNA of the CDR3 is TGTGCCAGCAGGGATCTCAGGGTTGGAAATCAGCCCCAGCATTTT. It codes for CASRDLRVGNQPQHF.

The rearrangement links TRBV7-2 to TRBJ1-2; TRBD1 might be the D (5 bases). The germline gives CDR1 SGHTA, CDR2 FQGNSA. The V and J ends lost 1 base and 4 bases respectively, with 10 bases between them. The CDR3 extends over 14 amino acids. The DNA of the CDR3 is TGTGCCAGCAGCTTAGAAGGGGTCCTCTATGGCTACACCTTC. Translating it yields CASSLEGVLYGYTF. Full variable domain (remainder filled in from reference TRBV7-2 and TRBJ1-2): GAGVSQSPSNKVTEKGKDVELRCDPISGHTALYWYRQSLGQGLEFLIYFQGNSAPDKSGLPSDRFSAERTGGSVSTLTIQRTQQEDSAVYLCASSLEGVLYGYTFGSGTRLTVV.

The CDR3 nucleotides read TGTGCCAGCAGTTTAAATGCGCAGCAGTACTTC. Translating gives CASSLNAQQYF. J is TRBJ2-7 and V is TRBV28; no definite D call. The CDR3 is 11 amino acids. From germline, CDR1 is MDHEN and CDR2 SYDVKM. V lost 2 bases and J lost 8, with 7 bases in between.

The chain combines TRBV19 with TRBJ2-6, with D possibly being TRBD1 (6 bases). Per the germline V gene, CDR1 is LNHDA and CDR2 is SQIVND (reference sequence). The V end was cut by 0 bases, the J end by 2 bases, with 11 bases between. The CDR3 spans 17 residues. CDR3 coding DNA: TGTGCCAGTAGTATAGACCTGGGGGCGGCTGGGGCCAACGTCCTGACTTTC. Its translation is CASSIDLGAAGANVLTF.